This entry is about one T cell receptor beta chain. As originally analysed: Reference gene primers were amplified, and this amplification served to estimate nucleated cell counts. Sequencing was performed with immunoSEQ multiplex PCR; in TCRdb, only in-frame clones are kept and a portion is missing. The V and J calls and the clone size are those of that table, but D and trimming were determined from the DNA. The sample lists about 250,000 clones; roughly 88% were seen once. The CDR3 spans 12 residues. From germline, CDR1 is PRHDT and CDR2 FYEKMQ (reference sequence). V was cut by 2 bases and J by 5 bases, with 6 bases left in between. This entry is derived from a study of blood T cell repertoires in COVID-19. About the research overall: From the United States, Italy and Spain came samples of acute and convalescent COVID-19. The cDNA or gDNA used as material had been derived from T cells, B-cell-depleted T cells, or PBMCs.

This clonotype originated in a man aged 35 to 55 with acute or convalescent COVID-19. The chain couples TRBV13 to TRBJ1-1; D is uncertain. The sample was peripheral blood. CDR3 sequence reads: CASSLSGTEAFF. As DNA, the CDR3 is TGTGCCAGCAGCTTATCCGGGACTGAAGCTTTCTTT.